This T cell receptor beta chain was sequenced in a study of T-cell reconstitution after alpha-beta-depleted transplantation in children. Study conclusions and caveats: Roughly two months post-transplant, alpha-beta T cells reportedly originated from several hundred graft clones that had expanded.

Germline CDR1 reads SGHRS; CDR2 reads YFSETQ. The CDR3 is 15 amino acids. With 7 bases clipped from V and 0 bases from J, the junction kept 6 bases outside the gene matches. With respect to this clonotype: Its antigen is currently unknown.

During its preparation, the TCRbeta library received unique molecular identifiers. Each CDR3 protein gets one entry after TCRdb re-called the PCR reads with MiXCR. The sample shows 900,000 or so distinct CDR3 sequences, 15% to 20% of them seen only once. This clonotype originated in a male patient under 18 who had a stem cell transplant for acute lymphoblastic leukemia, so the T cells may come from the graft donor. The V gene is TRBV5-1, the J gene TRBJ2-2; 7 bases match TRBD1. The sequenced sample was PBMCs, mostly from graft donor cells, obtained 360 days after TCRalphabeta/CD19-depleted stem cell transplant. The CDR3 nucleotides read TGCGCCAGCGCATCGGGACAGCCGAACACCGGGGAGCTGTTTTTT. Its translation is CASASGQPNTGELFF.